The 17 T cell receptor beta chains given below trace back to one sample, sequenced in a study of long-term antiretroviral therapy in people with HIV. Researchers report immunoSEQ v3.0 was run at survey level. The protocol was immunoSEQ multiplex PCR, while the TCRdb copy is restricted to in-frame clones and leaves out a portion. The sample contains roughly 14,000 clones, around 88% of which appear only once. The starting material was unsorted PBMCs, obtained more than 2.2 years before starting antiretroviral therapy. These receptor sequences come from a woman between 25 and 40 years old with HIV.

The V and J genes are TRBV27 and TRBJ1-4; D is possibly TRBD1 (5 bases). Germline V CDR1 and CDR2: MNHEY, SMNVEV (reference sequence). V gave up 6 bases and J gave up 5 bases, with 13 bases separating them. The CDR3 is 14 amino acids. CDR3 sequence: CASRLTALNEKLFF. CDR3 nucleotides: TGTGCCAGCAGGTTGACAGCTCTAAATGAAAAACTGTTTTTT.

The V call is TRBV10-3, the J call TRBJ1-5; 7 nucleotides line up with TRBD1. CDR1 is ENHRY, CDR2 SYGVKD, per germline. V shed 0 bases and J 3 bases; nucleotides not matched to a gene: 2. This CDR3 contains 15 residues. Here the CDR3 DNA reads TGTGCCATCAGTGAGTCGGGACAGTTCAATCAGCCCCAGCATTTT. Amino acids: CAISESGQFNQPQHF.

The V gene is TRBV18, the J gene TRBJ2-2, with 9 positions matching TRBD1. J was trimmed by 4 bases and V by 3 bases; bases with no gene match: 3. Germline CDR1 and CDR2: KGHSH and LQKENI. The CDR3 covers 15 residues. The CDR3 DNA reads TGTGCCAGCTCACCCATGGGACAGGGCACCGGGGAGCTGTTTTTT. It yields the protein CASSPMGQGTGELFF. The full variable domain, with the rest looked up from reference TRBV18 and TRBJ2-2, is NAGVMQNPRHLVRRRGQEARLRCSPMKGHSHVYWYRQLPEEGLKFMVYLQKENIIDESGMPKERFSAEFPKEGPSILRIQQVVRGDSAAYFCASSPMGQGTGELFFGEGSRLTVL.

The rearrangement joins TRBV5-5 to TRBJ1-1; no clear D gene. Trimming stripped 0 bases from V and 2 bases from J, with 17 bases between. Germline CDR1 is SGHKS and CDR2 is YYEKEE (reference sequence). The CDR3 has 17 amino acids. CDR3 residues: CASSLALFGTLNTEAFF. DNA for the CDR3: TGTGCCAGCAGCTTGGCCTTATTTGGCACTCTCAACACTGAAGCTTTCTTT.

The chain couples TRBV30 to TRBJ1-1; D ambiguous. CDR1 is GTSNPN, CDR2 SVGIG, per germline (reference sequence). With 2 bases removed from V and 7 bases from J, the gap between germline ends came to 11 bases. The CDR3 spans 12 residues. CDR3 residues: CAWSSRGGEAFF. CDR3 nucleotide sequence: TGTGCCTGGAGTTCCCGAGGCGGTGAAGCTTTCTTT.

The CDR3 loop is CASSLRGIEAFF. In DNA, the CDR3 is TGTGCCAGCAGCTTAAGGGGGATTGAAGCTTTCTTT. The chain joins TRBV7-2 to TRBJ1-1; TRBD1 might be the D (6 bases). Germline V gene sequence: CDR1 SGHTA, CDR2 FQGNSA. CDR3 length: 12 amino acids. Trimming stripped 2 bases from V and 7 bases from J, with 8 bases between.

The V gene is TRBV19, the J gene TRBJ1-1, with 8 bases aligning to TRBD1. This CDR3 spans 15 amino acids. Germline V gene lookup returns CDR1 LNHDA and CDR2 SQIVND (reference sequence). J lost 6 bases, V lost 3 bases, and 9 bases had no gene match. The CDR3 spells CASSIPDRGGPEAFF. The CDR3 DNA reads TGTGCCAGTAGTATCCCAGACAGGGGCGGCCCTGAAGCTTTCTTT.

The rearrangement links TRBV7-8 to TRBJ2-7; 7 nucleotides match TRBD2. The V gene's germline CDR1 is SGHVS and CDR2 FQNEAQ. The CDR3 is 14 residues long. With 5 bases clipped from V and 6 bases from J, the junction kept 10 bases outside the gene matches. DNA for the CDR3: TGTGCCAGCAGCCGCCTAGCGGTTGCACTCGAGCAGTACTTC. Its protein product is CASSRLAVALEQYF. Using reference TRBV7-8 and TRBJ2-7 for the parts outside the CDR3, the full variable domain is GAGVSQSPRYKVAKRGQDVALRCDPISGHVSLFWYQQALGQGPEFLTYFQNEAQLDKSGLPSDRFFAERPEGSVSTLKIQRTQQEDSAVYLCASSRLAVALEQYFGPGTRLTVT.

The V and J genes are TRBV6-5 and TRBJ1-1; possibly TRBD1 for D (5 bases). The germline CDR1 and CDR2 sequences are MNHEY and SVGAGI. Trimming pared 2 bases from V and 1 base from J, leaving 11 bases between. CDR3 length: 15 amino acids. CDR3 protein: CASSYIGGTNTEAFF. The CDR3 nucleotides are TGTGCCAGCAGTTACATCGGGGGGACGAACACTGAAGCTTTCTTT.

The sample holds one count of this clone. One end of the junction varies from germline; a read error may be responsible. The genes are TRBV7-7 and TRBJ2-5; D may match TRBD1 or TRBD2 (6 bases each). CDR1 is SSHAT, CDR2 FNYEAQ, per germline (reference sequence). The length of the CDR3 is 15 residues. The CDR3 nucleotides read TGTGCTAGCAGCTTGGGAAGGGGGACTCAAGAGACCCAGTACTTC. Encoded protein: CASSLGRGTQETQYF.

The gene calls are TRBV29-1 and TRBJ2-1; 10 nucleotides agree with TRBD1. CDR3 length equals 13 residues. V was pared by 7 bases and J by 5 bases, with 5 bases of the junction left unmatched. Germline loops: CDR1 SQVTM, CDR2 ANQGSEA. CDR3 DNA sequence: TGCAGCGCTCGACAGGGGGCGGACAATGAGCAGTTCTTC. Protein: CSARQGADNEQFF.

V is TRBV6-5 and J is TRBJ1-1, with D perhaps matching TRBD1 (6 bases). CDR3 length: 15 amino acids. Trimming removed 4 bases at V and 5 bases at J, with 17 bases between. Germline CDR1 reads MNHEY; CDR2 reads SVGAGI. For the CDR3, the DNA is TGTGCCAGCAGTTCGACTGTGGGGGCGCGGACTGAAGCTTTCTTT. As protein: CASSSTVGARTEAFF.

This chain links TRBV11-2 with TRBJ1-2, with no clear D. Germline V gene sequence: CDR1 SGHAT, CDR2 FQNNGV. V was trimmed by 0 bases and J by 0 bases, leaving 17 bases between them. The length of the CDR3 is 18 residues. CDR3 nucleotides: TGTGCCAGCAGCTTAGATCTCAACTTTGTAACAGCTAACTATGGCTACACCTTC. This sequence encodes CASSLDLNFVTANYGYTF.

The gene calls are TRBV4-2 and TRBJ2-1; 9 positions match TRBD2. The CDR3 runs to 14 residues. With 3 bases clipped from V and 4 bases from J, the junction kept 1 base outside the gene matches. In germline, CDR1 is LGHNA, CDR2 YNFKEQ. The DNA for the CDR3 is TGTGCCAGCAGCCAGCTAGCGGGGTACAATGAGCAGTTCTTC. Translated: CASSQLAGYNEQFF.

J is TRBJ1-3 and V is TRBV7-2; D gene ambiguous. The V end lost 1 base, the J end lost 5 bases, and 6 bases lay between the germline ends. Germline CDR1 and CDR2: SGHTA and FQGNSA. The CDR3 is 13 residues long. The CDR3 nucleotides are TGTGCCAGCAGCTTAGAGGGCCGAAACACCATATATTTT. This sequence encodes CASSLEGRNTIYF.

This clone appeared a single time. V usage is TRBV10-3 and J usage is TRBJ1-1, with a weak D call TRBD1 (5 bases). This CDR3 spans 15 amino acids. The V end lost 3 bases, the J end lost 3 bases, and 14 bases lay between the germline ends. Germline assignment: CDR1 ENHRY and CDR2 SYGVKD. The CDR3 region has the DNA TGTGCCATCAGTGAAGGGGCCGACAAATACACTGAAGCTTTCTTT. Residues: CAISEGADKYTEAFF.

The chain combines TRBV4-1 with TRBJ2-3; the D is unclear. The CDR3 consists of 15 residues. Trimming removed 4 bases from V and 3 bases from J, with 14 bases in between. Per germline, CDR1 MGHRA and CDR2 YSYEKL. CDR3 region: CASSRTEALTDTQYF. The CDR3 DNA follows: TGCGCCAGCAGCCGCACGGAAGCCCTAACAGATACGCAGTATTTT.